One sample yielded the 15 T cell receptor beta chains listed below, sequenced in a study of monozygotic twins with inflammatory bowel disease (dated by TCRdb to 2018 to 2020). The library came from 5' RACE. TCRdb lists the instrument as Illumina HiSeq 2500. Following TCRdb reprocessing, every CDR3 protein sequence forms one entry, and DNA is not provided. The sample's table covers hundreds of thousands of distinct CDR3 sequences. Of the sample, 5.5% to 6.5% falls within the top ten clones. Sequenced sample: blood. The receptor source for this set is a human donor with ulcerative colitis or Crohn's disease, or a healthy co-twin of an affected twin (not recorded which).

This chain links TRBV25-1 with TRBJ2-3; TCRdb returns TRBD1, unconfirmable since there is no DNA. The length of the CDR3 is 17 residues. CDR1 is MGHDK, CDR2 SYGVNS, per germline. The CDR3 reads CASSPGYGGRNTDTQYF.

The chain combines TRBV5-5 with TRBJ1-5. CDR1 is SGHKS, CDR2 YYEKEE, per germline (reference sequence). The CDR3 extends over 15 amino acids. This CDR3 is CASSLSPSSNQPQHF.

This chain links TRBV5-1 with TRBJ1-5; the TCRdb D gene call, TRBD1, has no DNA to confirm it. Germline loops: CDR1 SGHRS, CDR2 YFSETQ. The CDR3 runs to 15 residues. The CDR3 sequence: CASSPVPAGNQPQHF.

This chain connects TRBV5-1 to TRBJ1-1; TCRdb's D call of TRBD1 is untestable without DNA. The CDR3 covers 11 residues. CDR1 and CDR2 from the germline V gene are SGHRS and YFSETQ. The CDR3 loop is CASSLDRGAFF.

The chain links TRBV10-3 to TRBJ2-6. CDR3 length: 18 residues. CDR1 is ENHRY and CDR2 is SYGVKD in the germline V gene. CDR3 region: CAISLLVPMSSGANVLTF.

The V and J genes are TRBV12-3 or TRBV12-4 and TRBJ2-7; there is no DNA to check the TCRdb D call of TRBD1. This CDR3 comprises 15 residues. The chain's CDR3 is CASSSGQGAVYEQYF.

This CDR3 reads CSASSQGGSVHEQYF. The chain is built from TRBV20-1 and TRBJ2-7; the D call from TCRdb, TRBD1, cannot be confirmed without DNA. The germline gives CDR1 DFQATT, CDR2 SNEGSKA (reference sequence). This CDR3 is 15 amino acids long.

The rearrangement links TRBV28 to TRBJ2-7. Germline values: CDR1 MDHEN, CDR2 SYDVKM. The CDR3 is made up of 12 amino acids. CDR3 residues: CASSRKVNEQYF.

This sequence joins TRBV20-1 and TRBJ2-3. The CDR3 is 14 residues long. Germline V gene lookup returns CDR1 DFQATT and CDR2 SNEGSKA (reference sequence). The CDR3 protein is CSAMRQAITDTQYF.

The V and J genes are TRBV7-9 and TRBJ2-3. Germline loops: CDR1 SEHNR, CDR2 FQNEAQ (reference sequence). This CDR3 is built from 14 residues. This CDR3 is CASSLAGVTDTQYF.

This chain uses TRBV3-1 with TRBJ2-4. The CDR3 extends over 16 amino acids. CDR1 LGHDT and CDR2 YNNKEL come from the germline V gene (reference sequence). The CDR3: CASSQGVALAKNIQYF.

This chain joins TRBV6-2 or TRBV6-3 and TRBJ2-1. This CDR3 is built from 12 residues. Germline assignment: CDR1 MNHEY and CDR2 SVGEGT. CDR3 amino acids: CASREVGNEQFF.

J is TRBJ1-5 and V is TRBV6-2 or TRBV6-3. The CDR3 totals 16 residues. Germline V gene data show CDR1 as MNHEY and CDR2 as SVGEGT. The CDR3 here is CASSYSGGTSNQPQHF.

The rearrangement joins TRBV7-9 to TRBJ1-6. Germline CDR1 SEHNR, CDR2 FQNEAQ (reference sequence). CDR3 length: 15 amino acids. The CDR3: CATKRELRQNSPLHF.

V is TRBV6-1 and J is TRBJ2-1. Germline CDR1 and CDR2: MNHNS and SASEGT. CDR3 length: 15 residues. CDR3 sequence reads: CASSTSSSTYNEQFF.